The sample holds one count of the clone carrying this TCR beta chain. What it binds is not known. The data were taken from a study of blood T cells in healthy people across ages. Study in general: With template switching, about one barcoded beta molecule was captured per two T cells.

For the second PCR, which ran for roughly 6 to 11 cycles, a sample-barcoded 5' primer and a J-beta primer mix were used. Via MiXCR, TCRdb re-called the 5' RACE reads, giving one row per CDR3 protein. The table shows roughly 1,700,000 distinct CDR3 sequences, with roughly 30% occurring only once. Broader study findings: As age increased, TCR beta diversity per million T cells fell in a roughly linear fashion.

Trimming took off 4 bases at V and 3 bases at J, with 7 bases between the two ends. In germline, CDR1 is DFQATT, CDR2 SNEGSKA (reference sequence). The CDR3 consists of 11 residues. The genes are TRBV20-1 and TRBJ2-7; D remains unclear. The TCR sequence derives from a woman aged 25 to 39 in good health. What was sequenced was blood. In DNA, the CDR3 is TGCAGTGCTATAGTGGGCTACGAGCAGTACTTC. Amino acid sequence: CSAIVGYEQYF.